Shown below are 19 T cell receptor beta chains from a single sample sequenced in a study of molecular identifiers for immune sequencing clone quantification. TCRdb reanalysed the PCR reads using MiXCR and keeps one entry per CDR3 protein. The repertoire holds more than 50,000 distinct CDR3 sequences, with about a fifth as singletons. Material for sequencing was naive CD8+ T cells from blood, with Jurkat cell RNA spiked in. Described subset: FACS-sorted CD8+CD4-CCR7+CD45RA+ naive T cells. The receptors come from a human donor in good health. Some libraries in this study had Jurkat cell RNA spiked in.

In its sample, this clonotype was seen many times. V and J are TRBV20-1 and TRBJ2-7; no clear D gene. The CDR3 is 13 residues long. The V and J ends lost 3 bases and 0 bases respectively, with 9 bases between them. From germline, CDR1 is DFQATT and CDR2 SNEGSKA (reference sequence). CDR3 in amino acids: CSARGLGSYEQYF. The CDR3, as DNA: TGCAGTGCTAGGGGTCTTGGCTCCTACGAGCAGTACTTC.

The J gene is TRBJ1-2, the V gene TRBV3-1, with no clear D. There are 13 residues in the CDR3. The V end lost 0 bases, the J end lost 8 bases, and 10 bases lay between the germline ends. In germline, CDR1 is LGHDT, CDR2 YNNKEL (reference sequence). CDR3 DNA: TGTGCCAGCAGCCAAGAGTTATACATGGGCTACACCTTC. Amino acids: CASSQELYMGYTF. Full variable domain (outside the CDR3, taken from reference TRBV3-1 and TRBJ1-2): DTAVSQTPKYLVTQMGNDKSIKCEQNLGHDTMYWYKQDSKKFLKIMFSYNNKELIINETVPNRFSPKSPDKAHLNLHINSLELGDSAVYFCASSQELYMGYTFGSGTRLTVV.

J is TRBJ2-1 and V is TRBV24-1; 9 bases align to TRBD2. V lost 6 bases, J lost 6 bases, and 8 bases stayed unmatched. Per germline, CDR1 KGHDR and CDR2 SFDVKD. The CDR3 spans 15 residues. The DNA for the CDR3 is TGTGCCACCAGTAGGCGGGAGGGCTCGGGCAATGAGCAGTTCTTC. It is translated as CATSRREGSGNEQFF.

The sample holds many counts of this clonotype. The chain uses TRBV7-2 and TRBJ2-3; possibly TRBD2 for D (5 bases). Trimming stripped 6 bases from V and 4 bases from J, with 20 bases between. The germline V gene encodes CDR1 SGHTA and CDR2 FQGNSA. This CDR3 comprises 16 residues. The CDR3 here is CASSPGISYWADTQYF. The DNA of the CDR3 is TGTGCCAGCAGTCCCGGGATTAGCTACTGGGCAGATACGCAGTATTTT. The full variable domain, in which reference TRBV7-2 and TRBJ2-3 provide the parts outside the CDR3, is GAGVSQSPSNKVTEKGKDVELRCDPISGHTALYWYRQSLGQGLEFLIYFQGNSAPDKSGLPSDRFSAERTGGSVSTLTIQRTQQEDSAVYLCASSPGISYWADTQYFGPGTRLTVL.

This clonotype was counted only a few times. This chain joins TRBV1 and TRBJ1-2. TRBV1 is deemed a pseudogene. The CDR3 runs 12 residues. This CDR3 reads CTSSQDPESYTF. Here the CDR3 DNA reads TGCACCAGCAGCCAAGATCCGGAGTCCTACACCTTC.

This clonotype was recorded many times. The chain has TRBV19 and TRBJ2-7, with a weak D call TRBD1 (6 bases). V was pared by 6 bases and J by 3 bases, with 18 bases between. CDR3 length equals 15 residues. Germline V lookup: CDR1 LNHDA, CDR2 SQIVND (reference sequence). DNA of the CDR3: TGTGCCAGTAGCCCCGGGGCAGGGGCGAACTACGAGCAGTACTTC. It specifies CASSPGAGANYEQYF.

This clonotype was counted many times. V is TRBV10-3 and J is TRBJ2-7; 7 nucleotides agree with TRBD2. In germline, CDR1 is ENHRY, CDR2 SYGVKD. CDR3 size: 16 residues. After removal of 6 bases from V and 5 bases from J, the junction contained 16 bases not matched to a gene. The CDR3 spells CAIRDTEGRARDEQYF. The CDR3 nucleotides read TGTGCCATCAGGGACACGGAAGGGAGGGCCCGGGACGAGCAGTACTTC.

This clonotype has at least ten counts. This chain uses TRBV20-1 with TRBJ2-1; D ambiguous. The CDR3 totals 13 residues. Germline V gives CDR1 DFQATT, CDR2 SNEGSKA (reference sequence). The V gene lost 0 bases and the J gene lost 4 bases, with 7 bases spanning the gap. CDR3 loop: CSARDAGYNEQFF. The CDR3 region has the DNA TGCAGTGCTAGAGACGCAGGTTACAATGAGCAGTTCTTC.

The chain combines TRBV19 with TRBJ2-7, with a tentative D call TRBD1 (5 bases). Germline V gives CDR1 LNHDA, CDR2 SQIVND (reference sequence). The CDR3 consists of 14 residues. Between the trimmed V and J ends, which lost 7 bases and 2 bases, there was a span of 15 bases. CDR3 DNA sequence: TGTGCCAGTAAGCCGGTTGGGGCTGCCTACGAGCAGTACTTC. The encoded protein is CASKPVGAAYEQYF.

The CDR3 reads CASSQDREVRKLFF. The CDR3 bases are TGCGCCAGCAGCCAAGATCGGGAGGTCCGGAAACTGTTTTTT. The J gene is TRBJ1-4, the V gene TRBV4-3; D unresolved. This CDR3 contains 14 residues. V lost 0 bases and J lost 11, with 13 bases in between. Germline V CDR1 and CDR2: LGHNA, YSLEER.

The J gene is TRBJ2-5, the V gene TRBV28; TRBD2 matches at 8 bases. The CDR3 has 15 amino acids. Germline values: CDR1 MDHEN, CDR2 SYDVKM. V was pared by 3 bases and J by 2 bases, with 5 bases of the junction left unmatched. This CDR3 is CASSLSSGLQETQYF. CDR3 bases: TGTGCCAGCAGTTTGTCTAGCGGGTTACAAGAGACCCAGTACTTC.

This clonotype was observed a handful of times. The rearrangement links TRBV27 to TRBJ2-1; 12 nucleotides agree with TRBD2. This CDR3 comprises 21 residues. Trimming took 2 bases from V and 7 from J; bases not matched to a gene: 21. Per the germline V gene, CDR1 is MNHEY and CDR2 is SMNVEV (reference sequence). CDR3 DNA: TGTGCCAGCAGTTTACCCAGACAGGGTACACCGGGACTAGCGGGCAGGAATGAGCAGTTCTTC. Translating gives CASSLPRQGTPGLAGRNEQFF.

This clonotype was counted only a few times. The chain recombines TRBV2 with TRBJ1-5; D may be TRBD1 (5 bases). This CDR3 is 15 amino acids long. CDR1 and CDR2 (germline): SNHLY, FYNNEI. Trimming left V 6 bases short and J 5 bases short, with 17 bases between. This CDR3 reads CASRAGTVKDQPQHF. CDR3 DNA sequence: TGTGCCAGCAGAGCCGGGACTGTGAAGGATCAGCCCCAGCATTTT.

To note about this clonotype: It may be a read error: a sequence one base away is much more abundant. This chain uses TRBV7-9 with TRBJ1-1; weak D call: TRBD1 (6 bases). This CDR3 has 13 residues. Germline V gene sequence: CDR1 SEHNR, CDR2 FQNEAQ (reference sequence). The CDR3: CAGSLVSGAEAFF. For the CDR3, the DNA is TGTGCCGGCAGCTTAGTATCAGGGGCTGAAGCTTTCTTT.

This clonotype was found once. V usage is TRBV6-6 and J usage is TRBJ2-6, with D possibly TRBD2 on 6 matching bases. This CDR3 spans 16 amino acids. V lost 0 bases to trimming and J lost 12 bases, with 18 bases between them. The germline gives CDR1 MNHNY, CDR2 SVGAGI (reference sequence). The CDR3 loop reads CASSYSSGSGAGVLTF. The DNA for the CDR3 is TGTGCCAGCAGTTACTCGAGCGGGTCTGGGGCCGGCGTCCTGACTTTC.

Regarding this clonotype: With a much larger clone just one base away, this may be a read error. V and J are TRBV27 and TRBJ2-7; the match to TRBD1 covers 8 bases. Per germline, CDR1 MNHEY and CDR2 SMNVEV (reference sequence). The CDR3 consists of 16 residues. Unmatched junction bases numbered 12, after V lost 6 bases and J lost 2 bases. This CDR3 reads CASRFQGAEDPYEQYF. The DNA of the CDR3 is TGTGCCAGCAGGTTTCAGGGGGCGGAAGACCCCTACGAGCAGTACTTC.

CDR3 sequence (DNA): TGTGCCAGTAGTCCCCCGACCCGGTGGGCTGAAGCTTTCTTT. Translation: CASSPPTRWAEAFF. The chain couples TRBV19 to TRBJ1-1; D ambiguous. This CDR3 is built from 14 residues. Germline lookup yields CDR1 LNHDA and CDR2 SQIVND (reference sequence). V was clipped by 5 bases and J by 6 bases, with 16 bases between them.

The table lists this clonotype with many counts. The chain carries TRBV9 and TRBJ1-4, with D possibly being TRBD1 (6 bases). The germline V gene has CDR1 SGDLS and CDR2 YYNGEE. V lost 2 bases and J lost 0, with 8 bases in between. This CDR3 contains 15 residues. CDR3 nucleotides: TGTGCCAGCAGCGTCGGGACAACAACTAATGAAAAACTGTTTTTT. This encodes CASSVGTTTNEKLFF.

In its sample, this clonotype was seen many times. The rearrangement uses TRBV28 and TRBJ1-1, with 7 bases fitting TRBD1. Germline assignment: CDR1 MDHEN and CDR2 SYDVKM. The CDR3 spans 16 residues. V was pared by 7 bases and J by 3 bases, with 14 bases of the junction left unmatched. The CDR3 DNA sequence: TGTGCCAGCACCCAACTCAAGACAGGGACGGACACTGAAGCTTTCTTT. Its protein product is CASTQLKTGTDTEAFF.